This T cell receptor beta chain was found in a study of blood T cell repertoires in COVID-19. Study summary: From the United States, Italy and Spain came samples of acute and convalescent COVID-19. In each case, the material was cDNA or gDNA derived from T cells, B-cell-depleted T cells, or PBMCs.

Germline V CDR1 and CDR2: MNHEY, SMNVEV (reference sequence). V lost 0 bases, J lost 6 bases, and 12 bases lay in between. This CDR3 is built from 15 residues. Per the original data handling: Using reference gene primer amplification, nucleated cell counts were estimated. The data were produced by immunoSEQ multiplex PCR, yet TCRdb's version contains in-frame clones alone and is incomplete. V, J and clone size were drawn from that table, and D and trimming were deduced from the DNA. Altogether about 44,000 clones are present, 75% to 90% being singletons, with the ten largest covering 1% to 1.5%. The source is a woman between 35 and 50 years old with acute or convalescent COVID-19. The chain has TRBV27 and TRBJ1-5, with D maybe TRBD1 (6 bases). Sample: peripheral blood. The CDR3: CASSLSGGAGQPQHF. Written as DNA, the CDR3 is TGTGCCAGCAGTTTATCTGGGGGGGCAGGTCAGCCCCAGCATTTT.